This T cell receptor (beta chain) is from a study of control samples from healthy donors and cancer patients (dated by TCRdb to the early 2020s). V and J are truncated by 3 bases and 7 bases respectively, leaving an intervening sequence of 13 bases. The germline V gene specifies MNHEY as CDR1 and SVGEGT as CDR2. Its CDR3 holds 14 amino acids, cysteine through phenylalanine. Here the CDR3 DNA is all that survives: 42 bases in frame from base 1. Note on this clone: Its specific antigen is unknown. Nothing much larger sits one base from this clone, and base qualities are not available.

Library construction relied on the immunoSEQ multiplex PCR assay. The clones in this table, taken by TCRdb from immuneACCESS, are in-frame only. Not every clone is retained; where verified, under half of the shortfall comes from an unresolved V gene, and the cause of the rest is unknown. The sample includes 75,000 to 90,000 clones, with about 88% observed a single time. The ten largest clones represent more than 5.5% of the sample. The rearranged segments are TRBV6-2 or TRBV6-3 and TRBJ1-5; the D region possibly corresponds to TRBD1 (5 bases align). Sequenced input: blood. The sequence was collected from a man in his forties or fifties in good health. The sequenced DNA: TGTGCCAGCAGTTATGGCCAGGGCTACCAGCCCCAGCATTTT. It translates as CASSYGQGYQPQHF.